A single sample is the source of the 17 T cell receptor beta chains below, sequenced in a study of cytomegalovirus exposure and HLA in healthy donors. The PCR made use of 60 Vbeta and 13 Jbeta primers. Assay used: immunoSEQ multiplex PCR; TCRdb lists only in-frame clones, some missing. Found here are 70,000 to 95,000 clones, 80% of them singletons; the top ten hold roughly 2%. The source material was PBMCs. These TCRs come from a man in his late teens or twenties in good health and CMV-seronegative.

The chain uses TRBV10-3 and TRBJ2-7, with D possibly TRBD1 on 6 matching bases. The germline gives CDR1 ENHRY, CDR2 SYGVKD. The V and J ends lost 0 bases and 6 bases respectively, with 18 bases between them. The CDR3 is 16 residues long. CDR3 amino acids: CAISESSGTGRSEQYF. CDR3 bases: TGTGCCATCAGTGAGTCGAGTGGTACAGGGAGATCCGAGCAGTACTTC.

The V and J genes are TRBV30 and TRBJ1-4, with 9 bases aligning to TRBD1. The V gene's germline CDR1 is GTSNPN and CDR2 SVGIG (reference sequence). V shed 0 bases and J 8 bases; nucleotides not matched to a gene: 4. The CDR3 is 14 residues long. The DNA of the CDR3 is TGTGCCTGGAGTGTAGGGACAGGGTTCGAAAAACTGTTTTTT. It yields the protein CAWSVGTGFEKLFF.

The V gene is TRBV7-6, the J gene TRBJ1-1; 7 positions match TRBD1. V shed 5 bases, J shed 2 bases, and the junction held 5 bases outside the gene matches. The germline gives CDR1 SGHVS, CDR2 FNYEAQ. The CDR3 has 14 amino acids. The CDR3 loop is CASSRTGVNTEAFF. For the CDR3, the DNA is TGTGCCAGCAGCCGAACAGGGGTCAACACTGAAGCTTTCTTT.

This chain's CDR3 is CSVVKGQLREQYF. CDR3 sequence (DNA): TGCAGCGTTGTAAAGGGGCAACTTCGGGAGCAGTACTTC. This sequence joins TRBV29-1 and TRBJ2-7; weak D call: TRBD1 (5 bases). The CDR3 length is 13 residues. V was shortened by 4 bases and J by 7 bases, with 17 bases between the two germline ends. CDR1 and CDR2 (germline): SQVTM, ANQGSEA.

V and J are TRBV2 and TRBJ1-1, with a weak D call TRBD1 (5 bases). The CDR3 contains 14 residues. The V end was cut by 4 bases, the J end by 1 base, with 10 bases between. Germline V gene data show CDR1 as SNHLY and CDR2 as FYNNEI. The CDR3 DNA reads TGTGCCAGCAGTGCGGAGGGACGGAACACTGAAGCTTTCTTT. It yields the protein CASSAEGRNTEAFF.

The V and J genes are TRBV19 and TRBJ2-5; 14 nucleotides line up with TRBD2. The CDR3 runs to 19 residues. Germline V gives CDR1 LNHDA, CDR2 SQIVND (reference sequence). J lost 0 bases, V lost 6 bases, and 12 bases had no gene match. The CDR3 reads CASSLGTSGGAGYQETQYF. The DNA for the CDR3 is TGTGCCAGTAGCCTCGGGACTAGCGGGGGAGCGGGTTACCAAGAGACCCAGTACTTC.

The V gene is TRBV15, the J gene TRBJ2-5, with no clear D. V lost 1 base and J lost 4, with 16 bases in between. The CDR3 is made up of 16 amino acids. CDR1 and CDR2 (germline): LNHNV, YYDKDF (reference sequence). The CDR3 nucleotides read TGTGCCACCAGCAGAGTCGGGTTCTCGTCGGGAGAGACCCAGTACTTC. It translates to CATSRVGFSSGETQYF.

The rearrangement uses TRBV28 and TRBJ2-1; tentative D call: TRBD2 (6 bases). The V end lost 3 bases, the J end lost 3 bases, and 21 bases lay between the germline ends. This CDR3 is built from 18 residues. Germline lookup yields CDR1 MDHEN and CDR2 SYDVKM. Here the CDR3 reads CASSLLASAQRNYNEQFF. The CDR3 bases are TGTGCCAGCAGTTTGCTGGCTAGCGCCCAGAGGAACTACAATGAGCAGTTCTTC. The complete variable domain, with remaining parts taken from reference TRBV28 and TRBJ2-1, reads DVKVTQSSRYLVKRTGEKVFLECVQDMDHENMFWYRQDPGLGLRLIYFSYDVKMKEKGDIPEGYSVSREKKERFSLILESASTNQTSMYLCASSLLASAQRNYNEQFFGPGTRLTVL.

This chain links TRBV10-3 with TRBJ2-5; D unclear. The CDR3 has 11 amino acids. Trimming shortened V by 5 bases and J by 4 bases, and 5 bases separated the two germline ends. Germline loops: CDR1 ENHRY, CDR2 SYGVKD. The CDR3 nucleotides are TGTGCCATCAGTTCCGGAGAGACCCAGTACTTC. It encodes CAISSGETQYF.

The V and J genes are TRBV7-9 and TRBJ1-1; D possibly corresponds to TRBD1 (5 bases). V was shortened by 6 bases and J by 1 base, with 6 bases between the two germline ends. CDR1 is SEHNR, CDR2 FQNEAQ, per germline (reference sequence). CDR3 length: 12 amino acids. The DNA for the CDR3 is TGTGCCAGCAGGGGGGGGAACACTGAAGCTTTCTTT. This codes for CASRGGNTEAFF.

V and J are TRBV5-4 and TRBJ2-5; 9 nucleotides align to TRBD1. CDR3 size: 14 residues. Germline V gene sequence: CDR1 SGHNT, CDR2 YYREEE (reference sequence). Trimming at V came to 3 bases and at J to 5 bases, leaving 5 bases not matched to a gene. The CDR3 spells CASSSRQGEETQYF. The CDR3 DNA is TGTGCCAGCAGCTCGCGACAGGGGGAGGAGACCCAGTACTTC.

V is TRBV5-6 and J is TRBJ2-5, with a possible D match to TRBD2 (6 bases). This CDR3 spans 15 amino acids. V was trimmed by 4 bases and J by 7 bases, leaving 20 bases between them. In germline, CDR1 is SGHDT, CDR2 YYEEEE. The CDR3, as DNA: TGTGCCAGCAGCGAAGGAGCAGGAGCCGGGGGGACCCAGTACTTC. The encoded protein is CASSEGAGAGGTQYF.

The chain employs TRBV18 and TRBJ1-2, with 9 bases lining up with TRBD1. The CDR3 runs 14 residues. Trimming cost V 3 bases and J 7 bases; bases outside gene matches: 6. Germline V gene lookup returns CDR1 KGHSH and CDR2 LQKENI. The CDR3 nucleotides read TGTGCCAGCTCACCTCCGGGACAGGGAAGTGGCTACACCTTC. This codes for CASSPPGQGSGYTF.

The CDR3 DNA follows: TGTGCCAGCAGGTCCCCGGGACACTACAATGAGCAGTTCTTC. As protein: CASRSPGHYNEQFF. This chain joins TRBV28 and TRBJ2-1; a possible D gene is TRBD1 (6 bases). Trimming pared 6 bases from V and 3 bases from J, leaving 12 bases between. Germline assignment: CDR1 MDHEN and CDR2 SYDVKM. There are 14 residues in the CDR3.

V gene TRBV6-1 combines with J gene TRBJ2-5, with TRBD2 as a possible D gene (7 bases). This CDR3 has 15 residues. Trimming cost V 1 base and J 4 bases, with 13 bases left between them. Germline V CDR1 and CDR2: MNHNS, SASEGT. The CDR3: CASSEGGGLGETQYF. The DNA of the CDR3 is TGTGCCAGCAGTGAAGGGGGGGGGCTAGGAGAGACCCAGTACTTC.

V and J are TRBV6-1 and TRBJ1-4; tentatively, D is TRBD1 (5 bases). Trimming left V 4 bases short and J 8 bases short, with 17 bases between. The CDR3 runs to 15 residues. The V gene's germline CDR1 is MNHNS and CDR2 SASEGT. The CDR3 nucleotides are TGTGCCAGCAGTGGACAGTCCCAAACTATCGAAAAACTGTTTTTT. Translating gives CASSGQSQTIEKLFF.

The rearrangement links TRBV7-9 to TRBJ2-2, with 9 positions matching TRBD2. Trimming cost V 11 bases and J 4 bases; bases outside gene matches: 8. The CDR3 consists of 14 residues. From germline, CDR1 is SEHNR and CDR2 FQNEAQ (reference sequence). CDR3 sequence (DNA): TGTGCCGGTCGACTAGCGGCGATCACCGGGGAGCTGTTTTTT. Translated, it gives CAGRLAAITGELFF.